This note documents a single T cell receptor (beta chain) sequence. This specimen comes from a study of shared clonotypes between healthy human individuals. Assay used: immunoSEQ multiplex PCR; TCRdb lists only in-frame clones, some missing. The table has 2,500,000 or so clones, under 95% seen once; the top ten hold more than 0.35%. Per the germline V gene, CDR1 is LNHDA and CDR2 is SQIVND (reference sequence). After removal of 1 base from V and 6 bases from J, the junction contained 7 bases not matched to a gene. CDR3 length: 15 amino acids. The TCR sequence derives from a man in his late teens or twenties in good health. Some clones in this sample may be carry-over from other donors' samples. The sample was naive CD4+ T cells from PBMCs. Described subset: CD45RA+ positively selected. The gene calls are TRBV19 and TRBJ2-7, with TRBD2 matching over 9 bases. The CDR3 DNA is TGTGCCAGTAGTATAGCGACTAGCGGAGAGGCCGAGCAGTACTTC. It yields the protein CASSIATSGEAEQYF.